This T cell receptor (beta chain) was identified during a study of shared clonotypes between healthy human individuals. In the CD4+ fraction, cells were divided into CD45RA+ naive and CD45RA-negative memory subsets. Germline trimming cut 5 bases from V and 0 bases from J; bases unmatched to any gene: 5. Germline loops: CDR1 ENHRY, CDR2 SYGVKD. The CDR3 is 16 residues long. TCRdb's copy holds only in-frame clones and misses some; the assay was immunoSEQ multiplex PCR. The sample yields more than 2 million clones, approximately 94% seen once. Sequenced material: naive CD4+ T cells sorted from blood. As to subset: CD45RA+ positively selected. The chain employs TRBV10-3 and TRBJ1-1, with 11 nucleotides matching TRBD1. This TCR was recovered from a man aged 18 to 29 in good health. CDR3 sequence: CAISIGGQGVNTEAFF. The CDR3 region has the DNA TGTGCCATCAGTATCGGGGGACAGGGGGTGAACACTGAAGCTTTCTTT.